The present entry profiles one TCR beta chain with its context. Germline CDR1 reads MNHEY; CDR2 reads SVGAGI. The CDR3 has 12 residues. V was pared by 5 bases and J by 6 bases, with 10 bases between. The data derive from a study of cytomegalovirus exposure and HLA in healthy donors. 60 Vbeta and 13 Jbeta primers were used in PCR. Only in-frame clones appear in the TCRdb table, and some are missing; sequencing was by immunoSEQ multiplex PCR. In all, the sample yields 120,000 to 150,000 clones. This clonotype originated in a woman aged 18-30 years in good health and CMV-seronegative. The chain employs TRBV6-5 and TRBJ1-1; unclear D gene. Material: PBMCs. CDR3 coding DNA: TGTGCCAGCAGTGATCGGGTCTCTGAAGCTTTCTTT. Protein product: CASSDRVSEAFF.